The 32 T cell receptor beta chains below come from one sample, sequenced in a study of cytotoxic CD8 clonotypes in ibrutinib-treated CLL. Generated by immunoSEQ multiplex PCR, the TCRdb table keeps only in-frame clones and is missing some. Of roughly 110,000 clones detected, 58% appear once; the ten largest clones hold 37%. The sample consisted of PBMCs, taken after 24 months of ibrutinib treatment. The receptor source for this set is a human donor with chronic lymphocytic leukemia.

This chain joins TRBV18 and TRBJ2-2; 8 bases match TRBD1. The CDR3 length is 16 residues. Germline loops: CDR1 KGHSH, CDR2 LQKENI. J gave up 2 bases and V 6 bases, and 8 bases lay outside the gene matches. In DNA form, the CDR3 reads TGTGCCAGCTCTCGACGGACAGGGAGTAACACCGGGGAGCTGTTTTTT. This encodes CASSRRTGSNTGELFF.

This sequence joins TRBV7-2 and TRBJ2-2; maybe TRBD2 (6 bases). The CDR3 is 18 amino acids. V shed 1 base and J shed 2 bases, with 17 bases lying between them. Germline loops: CDR1 SGHTA, CDR2 FQGNSA. CDR3 residues: CASSLGALRRGNTGELFF. DNA for the CDR3: TGTGCCAGCAGCTTAGGAGCATTGAGGCGGGGAAACACCGGGGAGCTGTTTTTT.

The V gene is TRBV6-5, the J gene TRBJ1-6; D is possibly TRBD1 (5 bases). Trimming removed 0 bases at V and 7 bases at J, with 10 bases between. This CDR3 has 15 amino acids. Germline V gives CDR1 MNHEY, CDR2 SVGAGI. This CDR3 is CASSYSLGLNSPLHF. The CDR3, as DNA: TGTGCCAGCAGTTACTCTCTGGGGCTCAATTCACCCCTCCACTTT.

This clone has a handful of counts. The chain has TRBV27 and TRBJ2-7; D may be TRBD1 (6 bases). V gave up 6 bases and J gave up 2 bases, with 17 bases separating them. Per germline, CDR1 MNHEY and CDR2 SMNVEV (reference sequence). The CDR3 length is 15 residues. The CDR3 DNA follows: TGTGCCAGCAGAATTACATCCGGGACAACCTACGAGCAGTACTTC. Translated: CASRITSGTTYEQYF.

V gene TRBV2 combines with J gene TRBJ2-5; D is uncertain. This CDR3 is built from 14 residues. Germline V lookup: CDR1 SNHLY, CDR2 FYNNEI. V lost 8 bases, J lost 5 bases, and 18 bases lay in between. Written as DNA, the CDR3 is TGTGCCAGCTTAATCGACACGACCCGGGAGACCCAGTACTTC. Its protein product is CASLIDTTRETQYF.

V and J are TRBV30 and TRBJ1-1; D is perhaps TRBD1 (6 bases). Germline loops: CDR1 GTSNPN, CDR2 SVGIG (reference sequence). The CDR3 has 12 amino acids. Trimming removed 4 bases at V and 4 bases at J, with 10 bases between. CDR3 in DNA: TGTGCCTGGATGGGGGGCAGCACTGAAGCTTTCTTT. Its protein is CAWMGGSTEAFF.

This clone was picked up a small number of times. The chain is built from TRBV6-6 and TRBJ1-2; D gene uncertain. CDR1 and CDR2 from the germline V gene are MNHNY and SVGAGI (reference sequence). The ends were cut back, 2 bases at V and 8 bases at J, with 6 bases in the middle. This CDR3 is built from 11 residues. The CDR3 DNA reads as TGTGCCAGCAGTTACGCCCGCGGCTACACCTTC. It encodes CASSYARGYTF.

The DNA of the CDR3 is TGTGCCAGCAGCCATGTAATCCAGTTCTTC. It encodes CASSHVIQFF. The genes are TRBV7-2 and TRBJ2-1; D uncertain. The CDR3 runs to 10 residues. CDR1 is SGHTA and CDR2 is FQGNSA in the germline V gene. V lost 5 bases to trimming and J lost 13 bases, with 9 bases between them.

This clone was observed a few times. V is TRBV19 and J is TRBJ1-5; tentatively, D is TRBD1 (5 bases). This CDR3 comprises 14 residues. Germline V lookup: CDR1 LNHDA, CDR2 SQIVND (reference sequence). CDR3 nucleotide sequence: TGTGCATCAGAAGGGGACTATAGCAATCAGCCCCAGCATTTT. Its translation: CASEGDYSNQPQHF.

The chain uses TRBV30 and TRBJ2-7; TRBD1 agrees at 7 bases. Germline CDR1 reads GTSNPN; CDR2 reads SVGIG (reference sequence). V lost 1 base, J lost 1 base, and 7 bases stayed unmatched. There are 15 residues in the CDR3. The CDR3 nucleotides are TGTGCCTGGAGTGGGACAGGAGTTGTTTCCTACGAGCAGTACTTC. Amino acids: CAWSGTGVVSYEQYF.

This clone is a singleton in its sample. The chain uses TRBV4-2 and TRBJ2-3; TRBD2 matches at 11 bases. The CDR3 loop spans 16 amino acids. The V segment lost 1 base and the J segment 6 bases; nucleotides outside the gene matches: 6. The germline CDR1 and CDR2 sequences are LGHNA and YNFKEQ. The CDR3 region has the DNA TGTGCCAGCAGCCAAGGACTAGCGGGGACGGGTGATACGCAGTATTTT. This translates into CASSQGLAGTGDTQYF.

The gene calls are TRBV6-1 and TRBJ2-3; D not resolved. The CDR3 is made up of 11 amino acids. V was clipped by 3 bases and J by 4 bases, with 2 bases between them. Germline values: CDR1 MNHNS, CDR2 SASEGT. In DNA, the CDR3 is TGTGCCAGCAGTGAGCCAGATACGCAGTATTTT. Its translation is CASSEPDTQYF.

The rearrangement uses TRBV18 and TRBJ2-2, with TRBD2 matching 11 bases. The CDR3 totals 18 residues. After removal of 3 bases from V and 4 bases from J, the junction contained 10 bases not matched to a gene. CDR1 is KGHSH and CDR2 is LQKENI in the germline V gene. The CDR3 reads CASSPLLTSGSSTGELFF. In DNA, the CDR3 is TGTGCCAGCTCACCCCTTCTTACTAGCGGGAGTTCCACCGGGGAGCTGTTTTTT.

This clone was seen ten or more times. The rearrangement uses TRBV6-5 and TRBJ2-7, with a possible D match to TRBD2 (6 bases). The CDR3 is made up of 15 amino acids. With 2 bases removed from V and 0 bases from J, the gap between germline ends came to 11 bases. CDR1 is MNHEY and CDR2 is SVGAGI in the germline V gene. The CDR3 sequence is CASSYGRGSSYEQYF. CDR3 sequence (DNA): TGTGCCAGCAGTTACGGGCGGGGTAGCTCCTACGAGCAGTACTTC.

Only a few counts were recorded for this clone. V and J are TRBV25-1 and TRBJ1-2; no reliable D call. The V gene lost 1 base and the J gene lost 4 bases, with 4 bases spanning the gap. The CDR3 length is 12 residues. The germline V gene has CDR1 MGHDK and CDR2 SYGVNS. CDR3 in amino acids: CASSEFSYGYTF. For the CDR3, the DNA is TGTGCCAGCAGTGAATTCTCCTATGGCTACACCTTC.

The V gene is TRBV5-1, the J gene TRBJ2-7; 8 positions match TRBD1. Germline loops: CDR1 SGHRS, CDR2 YFSETQ. V trimming: 5 bases; J trimming: 3 bases; junction bases outside the gene matches: 10. The CDR3 has 15 amino acids. The CDR3 protein is CASREQGVGRYEQYF. For the CDR3, the DNA is TGCGCCAGCAGGGAACAGGGGGTAGGTCGCTACGAGCAGTACTTC.

The V gene is TRBV11-2, the J gene TRBJ1-1; D ambiguous. V was cut by 3 bases and J by 1 base, with 6 bases left in between. The CDR3 runs to 13 residues. In germline, CDR1 is SGHAT, CDR2 FQNNGV. DNA of the CDR3: TGTGCCAGCAGCTTTCTCGAGAACACTGAAGCTTTCTTT. It encodes CASSFLENTEAFF.

With respect to this clone: Other DNA variants within this sample encode the same CDR3. The V call is TRBV7-9, the J call TRBJ2-5; D is ambiguous. CDR1 and CDR2 from the germline V gene are SEHNR and FQNEAQ (reference sequence). V was trimmed by 5 bases and J by 4 bases, leaving 5 bases between them. The CDR3 is 11 residues long. CDR3 region: CASSQGETQYF. DNA of the CDR3: TGTGCCAGCAGCCAAGGAGAGACCCAGTACTTC.

This sequence joins TRBV18 and TRBJ1-5, with no clear D. The CDR3 consists of 19 residues. Trimming removed 2 bases from V and 4 bases from J, with 24 bases in between. Germline V gene data show CDR1 as KGHSH and CDR2 as LQKENI. For the CDR3, the DNA is TGTGCCAGCTCACCATACCCCGTGTTTGAGGCGGGAGAAAATCAGCCCCAGCATTTT. It translates to CASSPYPVFEAGENQPQHF.

This clone was counted a single time. The CDR3 bases are TGTGCCAGCAGTTACTCGAAGGGGACAGGGATTTACGAGCAGTACTTC. Translation: CASSYSKGTGIYEQYF. This chain uses TRBV6-5 with TRBJ2-7, with 9 bases aligning to TRBD1. Trimming removed 0 bases from V and 4 bases from J; junction bases left unmatched: 7. Germline V gene lookup returns CDR1 MNHEY and CDR2 SVGAGI. The CDR3 spans 16 residues.

The chain uses TRBV10-1 and TRBJ2-2; TRBD2 matches 7 bases. CDR3 size: 14 residues. Germline CDR1 is WNHNN and CDR2 is SYGVQD (reference sequence). The V and J ends lost 7 bases and 1 base, in that order; junction bases with no gene match: 3. In nucleotides, the CDR3 is TGCGCCAGCAAACGGGGGGAGAACACCGGGGAGCTGTTTTTT. Protein: CASKRGENTGELFF.

The chain combines TRBV9 with TRBJ2-7, with 9 bases that match TRBD1. Germline V lookup: CDR1 SGDLS, CDR2 YYNGEE. V lost 0 bases and J lost 2; bases outside the gene matches: 3. The CDR3 contains 15 residues. The DNA of the CDR3 is TGTGCCAGCAGCGTAGAACAGGGGGCCACCTACGAGCAGTACTTC. Translation: CASSVEQGATYEQYF.

This chain joins TRBV9 and TRBJ2-2, with no clear D. Trimming left V 3 bases short and J 5 bases short, with 8 bases between. Germline-derived CDR1 and CDR2 are SGDLS and YYNGEE. The CDR3 contains 13 residues. This chain's CDR3 is CASSATKTGELFF. The CDR3 bases are TGTGCCAGCAGCGCAACAAAAACCGGGGAGCTGTTTTTT.

The rearrangement joins TRBV2 to TRBJ1-6; D is unclear. CDR3 length: 13 amino acids. CDR1 and CDR2 (germline): SNHLY, FYNNEI. V gave up 3 bases and J gave up 10 bases, with 10 bases separating them. The CDR3 sequence: CASSEEVRSPLHF. The CDR3, as DNA: TGTGCCAGCAGTGAGGAGGTCCGGTCACCCCTCCACTTT.

This clone was found a few times. CDR3 in amino acids: CASSQFRGQTQETQYF. CDR3 bases: TGTGCCAGCAGCCAGTTCAGGGGTCAAACCCAAGAGACCCAGTACTTC. This chain connects TRBV14 to TRBJ2-5, with a weak D call TRBD1 (6 bases). Trimming removed 3 bases from V and 1 base from J, with 15 bases in between. Germline V gene lookup returns CDR1 SGHDN and CDR2 FVKESK. This CDR3 has 16 residues.

This chain uses TRBV7-2 with TRBJ2-2; 7 bases are shared with TRBD1. From germline, CDR1 is SGHTA and CDR2 FQGNSA. V shed 1 base, J shed 6 bases, and the junction held 11 bases outside the gene matches. The CDR3 runs to 17 residues. This CDR3 reads CASSLDSVRGFAGELFF. Written as DNA, the CDR3 is TGTGCCAGCAGCTTAGATTCCGTCAGGGGGTTCGCCGGGGAGCTGTTTTTT.

The genes are TRBV10-3 and TRBJ1-2, with D unclear. The V gene lost 0 bases and the J gene lost 4 bases, with 6 bases spanning the gap. CDR1 is ENHRY, CDR2 SYGVKD, per germline. This CDR3 is 13 amino acids long. The CDR3 here is CAISESASYGYTF. The CDR3 nucleotides are TGTGCCATCAGTGAGTCGGCAAGCTATGGCTACACCTTC.

This clone was counted only a few times. The CDR3 coding sequence is TGTGCCAGCAGTGACGGGGGTTTAGGGGAGCAGTACTTC. It specifies CASSDGGLGEQYF. The genes are TRBV2 and TRBJ2-7; a weak D match, TRBD2 (6 bases). Germline loops: CDR1 SNHLY, CDR2 FYNNEI. The CDR3 is made up of 13 amino acids. V shed 3 bases and J shed 7 bases, with 13 bases lying between them.

This clone showed up just once. J is TRBJ2-3 and V is TRBV4-1, with TRBD2 matching over 7 bases. This CDR3 spans 17 amino acids. V shed 2 bases and J 2 bases; nucleotides not matched to a gene: 10. Per the germline V gene, CDR1 is MGHRA and CDR2 is YSYEKL. Here the CDR3 DNA reads TGCGCCAGCAGCCAACCCCCCTGGAGCGGGGCCACAGATACGCAGTATTTT. Translating it yields CASSQPPWSGATDTQYF.

The chain is built from TRBV18 and TRBJ2-1; D ambiguous. Trimming left V 4 bases short and J 0 bases short, with 10 bases between. Germline values: CDR1 KGHSH, CDR2 LQKENI. CDR3 length: 15 amino acids. The CDR3 protein is CASSLLSSSYNEQFF. The DNA for the CDR3 is TGTGCCAGCTCACTCCTGTCGAGCTCCTACAATGAGCAGTTCTTC.

The chain combines TRBV13 with TRBJ2-5; D assignment may be TRBD1 or TRBD2 (5 bases each). V was shortened by 3 bases and J by 5 bases, with 7 bases between the two germline ends. Germline CDR1 and CDR2: PRHDT and FYEKMQ (reference sequence). CDR3 length: 12 amino acids. The CDR3 coding sequence is TGTGCCAGCAGCTTGGGACCCGAGACCCAGTACTTC. It is translated as CASSLGPETQYF.

The chain couples TRBV19 to TRBJ2-2; the D gene is possibly TRBD2 (6 bases). The CDR3 has 15 residues. With 3 bases removed from V and 1 base from J, the gap between germline ends came to 9 bases. CDR1 and CDR2 (germline): LNHDA, SQIVND (reference sequence). Here the CDR3 reads CASSMGGLNTGELFF. CDR3 in DNA: TGTGCCAGTAGTATGGGGGGATTGAACACCGGGGAGCTGTTTTTT. The full variable domain, completed using reference TRBV19 and TRBJ2-2, is DGGITQSPKYLFRKEGQNVTLSCEQNLNHDAMYWYRQDPGQGLRLIYYSQIVNDFQKGDIAEGYSVSREKKESFPLTVTSAQKNPTAFYLCASSMGGLNTGELFFGEGSRLTVL.